This T cell receptor beta chain derives from a study of OX40 agonist ivuxolimab in advanced cancers. Sequenced by immunoSEQ multiplex PCR; TCRdb stores in-frame clones only, minus some. This table holds some 85,000 clones, more than 85% found once. The V and J ends lost 1 base and 4 bases, in that order; junction bases with no gene match: 3. Germline assignment: CDR1 SGHTA and CDR2 FQGNSA. The CDR3 loop spans 16 amino acids. The rearrangement uses TRBV7-2 and TRBJ2-7; 14 nucleotides line up with TRBD2. The TCR comes from an adult with an advanced solid tumor such as melanoma, head and neck, liver or kidney cancer. This sample comprised CD4+ or CD8+ T cells sorted from blood, obtained in a trial of the OX40 agonist ivuxolimab. CDR3: CASSLDRTSGRYEQYF. For the CDR3, the DNA is TGTGCCAGCAGCTTAGACCGGACTAGCGGGAGGTACGAGCAGTACTTC.